Listed here are 3 T cell receptor beta chains from one sample, sequenced in a study of T cells in Graves' hyperthyroidism and ophthalmopathy. The TCR beta CDR3 regions underwent amplification using RNA transcripts as the source. RT-PCR in the first round (using the HTBI primer set) targeted the TCR CDR3. Each CDR3 protein is one row after TCRdb ran MiXCR on the multiplex PCR reads. The table lists roughly 290,000 distinct CDR3 sequences, less than 15% of them singletons, with 6.5% to 10% in the top ten. The sample consisted of blood. The receptors were gathered from a woman aged 25 to 45 with Graves' hyperthyroidism that later progressed to Graves' ophthalmopathy.

This clonotype has at least ten counts. The V call is TRBV29-1, the J call TRBJ2-1; no firm D call. Germline CDR1 reads SQVTM; CDR2 reads ANQGSEA. This CDR3 has 14 amino acids. V shed 3 bases and J shed 3 bases, with 12 bases lying between them. This CDR3 reads CSVDLITGYNEQFF. The DNA for the CDR3 is TGCAGCGTTGACCTGATAACGGGCTACAATGAGCAGTTCTTC.

This clonotype came up a few times. The chain couples TRBV27 to TRBJ1-6, with D perhaps matching TRBD1 (6 bases). V lost 3 bases and J lost 7, with 13 bases in between. The CDR3 runs 15 residues. The germline gives CDR1 MNHEY, CDR2 SMNVEV (reference sequence). CDR3 sequence: CASSLGATHNSPLHF. The CDR3 DNA follows: TGTGCCAGCAGTTTGGGGGCGACCCACAATTCACCCCTCCACTTT.

V and J are TRBV5-5 and TRBJ1-2; D is uncertain. The CDR3 totals 14 residues. Between the trimmed V and J ends, which lost 4 bases and 2 bases, there was a span of 12 bases. Germline loops: CDR1 SGHKS, CDR2 YYEKEE (reference sequence). The CDR3 nucleotides are TGTGCCAGCAGCCGAAGTCGGCCAAACTATGGCTACACCTTC. It translates to CASSRSRPNYGYTF. The whole variable domain, remainder taken from reference TRBV5-5 and TRBJ1-2, is DAGVTQSPTHLIKTRGQQVTLRCSPISGHKSVSWYQQVLGQGPQFIFQYYEKEERGRGNFPDRFSARQFPNYSSELNVNALLLGDSALYLCASSRSRPNYGYTFGSGTRLTVV.